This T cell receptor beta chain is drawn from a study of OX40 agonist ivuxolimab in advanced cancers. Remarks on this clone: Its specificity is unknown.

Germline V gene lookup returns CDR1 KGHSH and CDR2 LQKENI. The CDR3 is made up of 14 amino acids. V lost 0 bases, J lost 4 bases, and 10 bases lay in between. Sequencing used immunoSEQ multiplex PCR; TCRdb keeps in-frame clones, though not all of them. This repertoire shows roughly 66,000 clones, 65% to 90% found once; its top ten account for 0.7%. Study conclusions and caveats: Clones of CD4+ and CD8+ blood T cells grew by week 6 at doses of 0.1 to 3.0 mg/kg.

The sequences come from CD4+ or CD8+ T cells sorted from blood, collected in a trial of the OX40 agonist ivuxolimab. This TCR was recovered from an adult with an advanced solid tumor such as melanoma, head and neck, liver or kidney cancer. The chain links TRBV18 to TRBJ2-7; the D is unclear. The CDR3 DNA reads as TGTGCCAGCTCACCACCGGCTCGGGTGTACGAGCAGTACTTC. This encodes CASSPPARVYEQYF.